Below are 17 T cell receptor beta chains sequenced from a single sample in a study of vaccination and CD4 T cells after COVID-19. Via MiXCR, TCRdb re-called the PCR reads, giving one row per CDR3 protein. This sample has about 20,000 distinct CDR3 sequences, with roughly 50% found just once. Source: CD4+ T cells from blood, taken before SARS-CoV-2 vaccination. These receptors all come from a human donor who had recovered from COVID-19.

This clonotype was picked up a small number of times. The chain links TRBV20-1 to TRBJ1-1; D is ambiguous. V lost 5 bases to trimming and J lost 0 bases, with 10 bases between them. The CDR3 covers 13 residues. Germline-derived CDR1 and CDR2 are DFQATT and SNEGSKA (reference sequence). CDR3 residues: CSASLTLNTEAFF. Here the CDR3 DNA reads TGCAGTGCTTCTCTTACACTGAACACTGAAGCTTTCTTT.

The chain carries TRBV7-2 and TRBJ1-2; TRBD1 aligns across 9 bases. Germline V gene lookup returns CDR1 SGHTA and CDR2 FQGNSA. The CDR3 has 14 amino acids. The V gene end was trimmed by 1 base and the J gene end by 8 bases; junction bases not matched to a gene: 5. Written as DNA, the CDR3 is TGTGCCAGCAGCTTAGACAGGGGGCGCTTGGGCTACACCTTC. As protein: CASSLDRGRLGYTF.

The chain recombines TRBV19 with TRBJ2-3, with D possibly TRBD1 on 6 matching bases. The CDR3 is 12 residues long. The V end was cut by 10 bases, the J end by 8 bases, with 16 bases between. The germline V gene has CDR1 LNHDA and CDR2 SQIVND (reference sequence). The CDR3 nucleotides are TGTGCCACCGGACAGAGTGTGTCTACGCAGTATTTT. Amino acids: CATGQSVSTQYF. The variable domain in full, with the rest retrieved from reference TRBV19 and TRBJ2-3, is DGGITQSPKYLFRKEGQNVTLSCEQNLNHDAMYWYRQDPGQGLRLIYYSQIVNDFQKGDIAEGYSVSREKKESFPLTVTSAQKNPTAFYLCATGQSVSTQYFGPGTRLTVL.

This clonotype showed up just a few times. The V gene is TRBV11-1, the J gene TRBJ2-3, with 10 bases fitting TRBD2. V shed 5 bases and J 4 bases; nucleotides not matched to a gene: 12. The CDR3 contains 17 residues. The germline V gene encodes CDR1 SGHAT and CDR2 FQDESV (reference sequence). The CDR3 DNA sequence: TGTGCCAGCAGCCTCACCCTACTAGCGGGAAGCGCAGATACGCAGTATTTT. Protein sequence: CASSLTLLAGSADTQYF.

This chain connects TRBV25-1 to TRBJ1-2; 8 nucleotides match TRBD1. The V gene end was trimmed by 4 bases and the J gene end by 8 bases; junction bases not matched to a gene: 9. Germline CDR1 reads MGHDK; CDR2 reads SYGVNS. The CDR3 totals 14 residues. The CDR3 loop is CASSGDRTSGGYTF. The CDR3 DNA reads TGTGCCAGCAGTGGGGACAGGACGTCTGGAGGCTACACCTTC.

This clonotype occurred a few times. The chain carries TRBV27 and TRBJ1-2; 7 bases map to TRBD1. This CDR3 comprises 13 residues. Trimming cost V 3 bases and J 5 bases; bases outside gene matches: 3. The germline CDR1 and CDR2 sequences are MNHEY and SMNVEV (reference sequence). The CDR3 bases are TGTGCCAGCAGTTTCAGGGACAGATATGGCTACACCTTC. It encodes CASSFRDRYGYTF.

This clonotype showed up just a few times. CDR3 sequence reads: CASSPGGDSKRAFF. As DNA, the CDR3 is TGTGCCAGCAGCCCAGGCGGGGACAGCAAACGGGCTTTCTTT. This sequence joins TRBV7-2 and TRBJ1-1; TRBD1 matches at 7 bases. Germline V gene data show CDR1 as SGHTA and CDR2 as FQGNSA. J lost 11 bases, V lost 5 bases, and 14 bases had no gene match. The CDR3 spans 14 residues.

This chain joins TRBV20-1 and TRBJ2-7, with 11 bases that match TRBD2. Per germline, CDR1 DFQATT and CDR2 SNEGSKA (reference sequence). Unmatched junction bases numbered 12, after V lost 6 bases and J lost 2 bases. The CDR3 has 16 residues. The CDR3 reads CSAGGVSGRATYEQYF. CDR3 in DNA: TGCAGTGCGGGGGGGGTTAGCGGGAGGGCGACCTACGAGCAGTACTTC.

The CDR3 DNA is TGTGCCAGCAGTCTAGGCTCCGTGCTATATAGCAATCAGCCCCAGCATTTT. Translating gives CASSLGSVLYSNQPQHF. This sequence joins TRBV28 and TRBJ1-5; D is ambiguous. CDR1 is MDHEN and CDR2 is SYDVKM in the germline V gene. The CDR3 spans 17 residues. With 5 bases removed from V and 0 bases from J, the gap between germline ends came to 17 bases.

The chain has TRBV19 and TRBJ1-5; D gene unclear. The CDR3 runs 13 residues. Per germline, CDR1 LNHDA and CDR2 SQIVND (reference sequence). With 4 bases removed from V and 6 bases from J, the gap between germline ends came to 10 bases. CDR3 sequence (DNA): TGTGCCAGTAGTACCTCTCTGGGTCAGCCCCAGCATTTT. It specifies CASSTSLGQPQHF. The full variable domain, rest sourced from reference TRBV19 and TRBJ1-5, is DGGITQSPKYLFRKEGQNVTLSCEQNLNHDAMYWYRQDPGQGLRLIYYSQIVNDFQKGDIAEGYSVSREKKESFPLTVTSAQKNPTAFYLCASSTSLGQPQHFGDGTRLSIL.

The CDR3 DNA is TGTGCCAGCATGGTAGCGGGAGATTCAGATACGCAGTATTTT. Its protein is CASMVAGDSDTQYF. The V call is TRBV6-1, the J call TRBJ2-3; 9 positions match TRBD2. Germline-derived CDR1 and CDR2 are MNHNS and SASEGT. V was clipped by 7 bases and J by 4 bases; unmatched bases: 6. CDR3 length: 14 amino acids.

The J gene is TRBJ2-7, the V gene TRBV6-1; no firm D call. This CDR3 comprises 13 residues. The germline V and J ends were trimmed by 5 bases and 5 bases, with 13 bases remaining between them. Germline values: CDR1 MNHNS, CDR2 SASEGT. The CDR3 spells CASSRKESNEQYF. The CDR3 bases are TGTGCCAGCAGTAGGAAGGAATCCAACGAGCAGTACTTC.

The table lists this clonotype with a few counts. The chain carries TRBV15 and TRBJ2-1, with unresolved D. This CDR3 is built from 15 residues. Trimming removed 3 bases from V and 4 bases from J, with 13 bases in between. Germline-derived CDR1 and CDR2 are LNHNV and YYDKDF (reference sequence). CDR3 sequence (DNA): TGTGCCACCAGCAGCGGAGCCCACCTTTACAATGAGCAGTTCTTC. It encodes CATSSGAHLYNEQFF.

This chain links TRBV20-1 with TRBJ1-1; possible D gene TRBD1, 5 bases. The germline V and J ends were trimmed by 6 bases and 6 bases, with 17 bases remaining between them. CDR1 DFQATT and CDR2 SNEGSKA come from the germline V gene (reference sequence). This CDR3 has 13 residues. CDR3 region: CSAPAQGFAEAFF. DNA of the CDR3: TGCAGTGCCCCAGCCCAGGGTTTCGCTGAAGCTTTCTTT.

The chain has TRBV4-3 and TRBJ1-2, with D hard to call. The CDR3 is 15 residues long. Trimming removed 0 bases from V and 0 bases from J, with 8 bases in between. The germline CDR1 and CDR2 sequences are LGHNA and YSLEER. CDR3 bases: TGCGCCAGCAGCCAAGATTGGCAGGCTAACTATGGCTACACCTTC. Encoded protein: CASSQDWQANYGYTF.

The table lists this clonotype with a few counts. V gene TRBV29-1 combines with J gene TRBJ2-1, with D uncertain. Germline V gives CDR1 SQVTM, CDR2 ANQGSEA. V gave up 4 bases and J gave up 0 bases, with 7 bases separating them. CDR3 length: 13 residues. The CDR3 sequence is CSVGDYSYNEQFF. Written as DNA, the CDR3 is TGCAGCGTTGGCGATTACTCCTACAATGAGCAGTTCTTC.

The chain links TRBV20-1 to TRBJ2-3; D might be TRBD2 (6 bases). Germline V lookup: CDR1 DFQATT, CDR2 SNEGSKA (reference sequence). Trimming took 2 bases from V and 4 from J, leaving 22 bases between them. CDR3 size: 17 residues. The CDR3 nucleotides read TGCAGTGCTAGATCGCGTCGGGGCGCGGGGTTTGCAGATACGCAGTATTTT. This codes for CSARSRRGAGFADTQYF.